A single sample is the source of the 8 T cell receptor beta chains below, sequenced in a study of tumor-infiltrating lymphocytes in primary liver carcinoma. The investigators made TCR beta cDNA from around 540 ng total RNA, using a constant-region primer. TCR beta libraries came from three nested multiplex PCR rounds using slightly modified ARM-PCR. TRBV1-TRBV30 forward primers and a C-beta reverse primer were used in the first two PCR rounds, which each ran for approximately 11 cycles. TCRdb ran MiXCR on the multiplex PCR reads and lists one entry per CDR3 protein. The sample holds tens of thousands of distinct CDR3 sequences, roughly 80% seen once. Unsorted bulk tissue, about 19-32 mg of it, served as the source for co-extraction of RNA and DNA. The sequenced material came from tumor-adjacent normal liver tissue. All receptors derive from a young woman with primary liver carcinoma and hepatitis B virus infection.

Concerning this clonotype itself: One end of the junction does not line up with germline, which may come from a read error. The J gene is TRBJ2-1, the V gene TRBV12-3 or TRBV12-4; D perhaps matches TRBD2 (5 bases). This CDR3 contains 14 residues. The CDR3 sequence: CASRRAESYNEESF. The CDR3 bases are TGTGCCAGCAGGCGGGCCGAAAGCTACAATGAGGAGTCCTTC.

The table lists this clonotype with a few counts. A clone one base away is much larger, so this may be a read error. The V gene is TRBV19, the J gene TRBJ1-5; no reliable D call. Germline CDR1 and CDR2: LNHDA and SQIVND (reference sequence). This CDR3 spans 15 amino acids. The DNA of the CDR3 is TGTGCCAGTAGCCTACAAGGACCCCACAATCAGCCCAAGCATTTT. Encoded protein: CASSLQGPHNQPKHF. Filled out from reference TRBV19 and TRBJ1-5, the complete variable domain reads DGGITQSPKYLFRKEGQNVTLSCEQNLNHDAMYWYRQDPGQGLRLIYYSQIVNDFQKGDIAEGYSVSREKKESFPLTVTSAQKNPTAFYLCASSLQGPHNQPKHFGDGTRLSIL.

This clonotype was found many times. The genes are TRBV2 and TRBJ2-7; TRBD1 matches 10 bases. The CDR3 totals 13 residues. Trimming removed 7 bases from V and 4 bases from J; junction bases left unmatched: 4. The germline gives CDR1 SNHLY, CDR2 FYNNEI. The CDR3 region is CASKGTGEYEQYF. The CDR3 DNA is TGTGCCAGCAAGGGGACAGGGGAATACGAGCAGTACTTC.

CDR3 sequence reads: CANNQGGVGSGNTIYF. The CDR3 nucleotides are TGCGCCAACAACCAAGGGGGAGTTGGCTCTGGAAACACCATATATTTT. The chain employs TRBV4-3 and TRBJ1-3; the D gene is possibly TRBD1 (6 bases). The CDR3 covers 16 residues. The germline V gene has CDR1 LGHNA and CDR2 YSLEER. The germline V and J ends were trimmed by 10 bases and 0 bases, with 19 bases remaining between them.

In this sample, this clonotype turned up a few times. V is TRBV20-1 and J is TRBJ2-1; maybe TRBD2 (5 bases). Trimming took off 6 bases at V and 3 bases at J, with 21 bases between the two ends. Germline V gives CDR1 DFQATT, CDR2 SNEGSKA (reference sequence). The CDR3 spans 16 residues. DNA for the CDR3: TGCAGTGCCCCACTAGGAGCTGGATCTCTCTACAATGAGCAGTTCTTC. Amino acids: CSAPLGAGSLYNEQFF.

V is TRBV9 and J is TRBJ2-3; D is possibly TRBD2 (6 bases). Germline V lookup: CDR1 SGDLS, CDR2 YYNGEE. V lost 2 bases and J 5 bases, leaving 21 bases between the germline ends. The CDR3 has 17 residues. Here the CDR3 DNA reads TGTGCCAGCAGCGTTCCAACTAGCTGGGGACCCCGAGATACGCAGTATTTT. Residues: CASSVPTSWGPRDTQYF.

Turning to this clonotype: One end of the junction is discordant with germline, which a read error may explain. CDR3 nucleotides: TGTGCCAGCAGCTTAGGTGTACAGGGAGCCTACAAGCAGTACTTC. Residues: CASSLGVQGAYKQYF. The rearrangement links TRBV7-8 to TRBJ2-7; TRBD1 might be the D (6 bases). Germline V gives CDR1 SGHVS, CDR2 FQNEAQ. The CDR3 sequence is 15 residues long.

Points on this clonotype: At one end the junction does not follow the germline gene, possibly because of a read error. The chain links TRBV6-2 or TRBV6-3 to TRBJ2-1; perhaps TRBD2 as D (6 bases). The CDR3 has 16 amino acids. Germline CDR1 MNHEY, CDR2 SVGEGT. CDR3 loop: CASSPQEGGHYNEQFF. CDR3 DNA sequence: TGTGCAAGCAGCCCCCAAGAGGGAGGACACTACAATGAGCAGTTCTTC.